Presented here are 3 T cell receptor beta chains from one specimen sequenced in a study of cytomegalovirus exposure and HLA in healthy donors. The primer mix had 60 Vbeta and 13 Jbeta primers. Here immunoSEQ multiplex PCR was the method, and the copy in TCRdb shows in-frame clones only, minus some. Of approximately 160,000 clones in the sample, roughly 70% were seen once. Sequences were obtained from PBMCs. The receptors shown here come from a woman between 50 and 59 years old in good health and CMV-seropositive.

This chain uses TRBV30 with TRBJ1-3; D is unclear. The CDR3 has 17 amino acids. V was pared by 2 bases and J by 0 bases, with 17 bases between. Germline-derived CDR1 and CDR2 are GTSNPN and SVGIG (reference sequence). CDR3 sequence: CAWSITGILTSGNTIYF. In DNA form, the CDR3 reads TGTGCCTGGAGTATCACCGGGATACTAACCTCTGGAAACACCATATATTTT.

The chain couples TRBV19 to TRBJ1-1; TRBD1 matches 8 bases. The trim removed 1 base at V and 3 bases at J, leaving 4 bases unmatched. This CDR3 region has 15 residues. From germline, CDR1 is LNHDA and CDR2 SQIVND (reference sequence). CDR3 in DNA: TGTGCCAGTAGTATAGGGACAGGGTTTGACACTGAAGCTTTCTTT. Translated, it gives CASSIGTGFDTEAFF.

This CDR3 reads CASSYGGSRANVLTF. CDR3 coding DNA: TGTGCCAGCAGTTACGGCGGTAGCCGGGCCAACGTCCTGACTTTC. The chain recombines TRBV6-5 with TRBJ2-6, with D unresolved. This CDR3 has 15 amino acids. Germline lookup yields CDR1 MNHEY and CDR2 SVGAGI. Between the trimmed V and J ends, which lost 2 bases and 5 bases, there was a span of 10 bases.